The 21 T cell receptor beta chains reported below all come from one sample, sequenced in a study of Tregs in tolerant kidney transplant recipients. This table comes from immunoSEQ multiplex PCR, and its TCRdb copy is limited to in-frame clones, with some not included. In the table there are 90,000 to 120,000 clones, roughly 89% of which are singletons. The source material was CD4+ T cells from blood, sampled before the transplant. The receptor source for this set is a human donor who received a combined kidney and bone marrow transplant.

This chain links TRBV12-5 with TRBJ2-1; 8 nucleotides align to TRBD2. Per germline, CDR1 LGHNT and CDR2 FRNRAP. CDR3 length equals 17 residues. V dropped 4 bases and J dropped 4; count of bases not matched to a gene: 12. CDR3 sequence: CASGSTSLAEVYNEQFF. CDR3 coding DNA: TGTGCTAGTGGTTCGACATCACTAGCGGAAGTATACAATGAGCAGTTCTTC.

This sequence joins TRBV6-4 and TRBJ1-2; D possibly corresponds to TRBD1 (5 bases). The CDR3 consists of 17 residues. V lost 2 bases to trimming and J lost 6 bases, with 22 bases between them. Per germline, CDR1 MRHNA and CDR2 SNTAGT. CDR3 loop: CASSDEGGRGLRHGYTF. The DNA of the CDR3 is TGTGCCAGCAGTGACGAAGGTGGACGGGGACTCCGACATGGCTACACCTTC.

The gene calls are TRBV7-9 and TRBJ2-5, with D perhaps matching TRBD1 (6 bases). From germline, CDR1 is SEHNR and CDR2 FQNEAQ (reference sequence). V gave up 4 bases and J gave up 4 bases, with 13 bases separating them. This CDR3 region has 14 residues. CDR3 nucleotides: TGTGCCAGCAGCTACCGACAGGATCGAGAGACCCAGTACTTC. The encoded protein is CASSYRQDRETQYF.

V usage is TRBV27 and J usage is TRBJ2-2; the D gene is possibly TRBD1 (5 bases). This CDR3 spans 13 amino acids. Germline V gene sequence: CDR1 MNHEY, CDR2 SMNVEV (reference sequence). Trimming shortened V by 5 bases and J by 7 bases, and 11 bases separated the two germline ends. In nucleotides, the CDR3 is TGTGCCAGCAGTCCCAGGGATCGCGGGGAGCTGTTTTTT. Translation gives CASSPRDRGELFF.

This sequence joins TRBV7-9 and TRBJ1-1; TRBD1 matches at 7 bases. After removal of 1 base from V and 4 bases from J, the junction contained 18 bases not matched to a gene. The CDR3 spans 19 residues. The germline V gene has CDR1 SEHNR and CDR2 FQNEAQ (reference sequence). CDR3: CASSLEIRGRVDWGTEAFF. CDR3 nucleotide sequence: TGTGCCAGCAGCTTAGAGATAAGGGGGCGAGTCGACTGGGGCACTGAAGCTTTCTTT. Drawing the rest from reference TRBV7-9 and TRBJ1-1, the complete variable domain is DTGVSQNPRHKITKRGQNVTFRCDPISEHNRLYWYRQTLGQGPEFLTYFQNEAQLEKSRLLSDRFSAERPKGSFSTLEIQRTEQGDSAMYLCASSLEIRGRVDWGTEAFFGQGTRLTVV.

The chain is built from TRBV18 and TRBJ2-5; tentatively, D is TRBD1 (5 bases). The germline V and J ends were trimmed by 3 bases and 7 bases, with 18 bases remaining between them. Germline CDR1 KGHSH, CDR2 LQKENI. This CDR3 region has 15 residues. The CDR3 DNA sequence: TGTGCCAGCTCACCCGAAACGGGTCGGCAGGGGACCCAGTACTTC. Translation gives CASSPETGRQGTQYF.

This CDR3 is CASRLEGSGNTIYF. As DNA, the CDR3 is TGCGCCAGCAGACTAGAAGGGTCTGGAAACACCATATATTTT. This chain joins TRBV5-1 and TRBJ1-3; D remains ambiguous. There are 14 residues in the CDR3. Germline-derived CDR1 and CDR2 are SGHRS and YFSETQ. The V end lost 5 bases, the J end lost 1 base, and 10 bases lay between the germline ends. The full variable domain, its missing parts supplied by reference TRBV5-1 and TRBJ1-3, is KAGVTQTPRYLIKTRGQQVTLSCSPISGHRSVSWYQQTPGQGLQFLFEYFSETQRNKGNFPGRFSGRQFSNSRSEMNVSTLELGDSALYLCASRLEGSGNTIYFGEGSWLTVV.

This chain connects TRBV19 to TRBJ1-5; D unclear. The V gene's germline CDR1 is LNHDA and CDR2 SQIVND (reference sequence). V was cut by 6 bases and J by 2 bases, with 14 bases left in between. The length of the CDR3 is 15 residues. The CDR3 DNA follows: TGTGCCAGTAGGGCCCCCGCCGGGGGCAATCAGCCCCAGCATTTT. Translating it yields CASRAPAGGNQPQHF. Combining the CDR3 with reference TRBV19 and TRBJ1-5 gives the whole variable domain DGGITQSPKYLFRKEGQNVTLSCEQNLNHDAMYWYRQDPGQGLRLIYYSQIVNDFQKGDIAEGYSVSREKKESFPLTVTSAQKNPTAFYLCASRAPAGGNQPQHFGDGTRLSIL.

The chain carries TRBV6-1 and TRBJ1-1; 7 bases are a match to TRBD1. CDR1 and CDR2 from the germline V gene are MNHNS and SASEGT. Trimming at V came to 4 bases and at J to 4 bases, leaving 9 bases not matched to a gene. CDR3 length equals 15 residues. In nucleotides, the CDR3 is TGTGCCAGCAGTGTCAAGGACAGGCTGGGCACTGAAGCTTTCTTT. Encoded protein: CASSVKDRLGTEAFF.

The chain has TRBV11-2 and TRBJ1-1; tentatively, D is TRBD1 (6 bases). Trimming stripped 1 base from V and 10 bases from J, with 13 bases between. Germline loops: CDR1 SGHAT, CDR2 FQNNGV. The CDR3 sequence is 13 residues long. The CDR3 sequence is CASSLGFPDRAFF. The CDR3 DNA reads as TGTGCCAGCAGCTTAGGGTTCCCGGACAGAGCTTTCTTT.

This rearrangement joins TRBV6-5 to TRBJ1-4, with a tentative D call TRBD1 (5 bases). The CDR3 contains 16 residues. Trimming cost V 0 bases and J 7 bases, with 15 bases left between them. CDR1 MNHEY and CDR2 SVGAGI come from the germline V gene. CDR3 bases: TGTGCCAGCAGTTACTCGTGGGCAGGGAGGAGTGAAAAACTGTTTTTT. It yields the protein CASSYSWAGRSEKLFF.

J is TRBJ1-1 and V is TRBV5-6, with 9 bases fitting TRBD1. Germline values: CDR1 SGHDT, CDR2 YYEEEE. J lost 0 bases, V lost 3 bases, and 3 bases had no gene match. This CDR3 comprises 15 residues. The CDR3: CASSSTGGMNTEAFF. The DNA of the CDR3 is TGTGCCAGCAGCTCTACAGGGGGCATGAACACTGAAGCTTTCTTT.

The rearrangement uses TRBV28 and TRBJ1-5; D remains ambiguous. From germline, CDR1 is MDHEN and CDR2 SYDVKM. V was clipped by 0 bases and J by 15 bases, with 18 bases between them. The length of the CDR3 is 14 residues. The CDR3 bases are TGTGCCAGCAGTTTATGGGCCGGCGGGCGGAGTATGCATTTT. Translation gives CASSLWAGGRSMHF.

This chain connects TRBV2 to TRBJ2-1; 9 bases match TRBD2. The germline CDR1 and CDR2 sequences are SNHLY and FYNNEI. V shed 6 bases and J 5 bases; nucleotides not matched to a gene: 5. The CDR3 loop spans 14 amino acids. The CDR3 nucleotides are TGTGCCAGCAGGACGGCTAGCGGGAACAATGAGCAGTTCTTC. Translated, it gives CASRTASGNNEQFF.

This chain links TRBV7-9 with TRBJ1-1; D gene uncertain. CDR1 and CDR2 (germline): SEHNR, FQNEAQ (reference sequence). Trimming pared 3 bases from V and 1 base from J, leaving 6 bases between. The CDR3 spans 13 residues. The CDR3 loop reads CASSFLQNTEAFF. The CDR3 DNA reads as TGTGCCAGCAGCTTTTTACAGAACACTGAAGCTTTCTTT. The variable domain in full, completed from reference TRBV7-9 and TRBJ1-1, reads DTGVSQNPRHKITKRGQNVTFRCDPISEHNRLYWYRQTLGQGPEFLTYFQNEAQLEKSRLLSDRFSAERPKGSFSTLEIQRTEQGDSAMYLCASSFLQNTEAFFGQGTRLTVV.

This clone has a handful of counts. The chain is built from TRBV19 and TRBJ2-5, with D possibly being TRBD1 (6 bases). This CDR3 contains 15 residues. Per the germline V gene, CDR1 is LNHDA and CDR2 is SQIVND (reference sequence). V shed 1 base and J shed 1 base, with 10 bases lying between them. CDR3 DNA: TGTGCCAGTAGTATAGGGGGGACATTCCAAGAGACCCAGTACTTC. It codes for CASSIGGTFQETQYF.

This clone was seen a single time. As DNA, the CDR3 is TGTGCCAGCAGCCAAGATCATCAGGCGAGCTCCTACGAGCAGTACTTC. Its translation is CASSQDHQASSYEQYF. The rearrangement uses TRBV14 and TRBJ2-7; D is uncertain. Deletions cut 0 bases from V and 0 bases from J, with 12 bases between. Per the germline V gene, CDR1 is SGHDN and CDR2 is FVKESK. This CDR3 comprises 16 residues.

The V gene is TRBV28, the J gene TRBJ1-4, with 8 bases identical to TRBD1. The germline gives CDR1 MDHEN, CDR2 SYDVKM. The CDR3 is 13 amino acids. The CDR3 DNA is TGTTCGTCGGGCAGGGGGCCGTCGGAAAAACTGTTTTTT. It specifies CSSGRGPSEKLFF.

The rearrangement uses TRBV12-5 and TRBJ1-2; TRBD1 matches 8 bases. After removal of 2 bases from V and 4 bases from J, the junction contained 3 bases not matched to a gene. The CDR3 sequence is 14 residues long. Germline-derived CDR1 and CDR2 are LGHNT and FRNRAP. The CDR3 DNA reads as TGTGCTAGTGGTTTGCAGGGGGCGGTCTATGGCTACACCTTC. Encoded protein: CASGLQGAVYGYTF.

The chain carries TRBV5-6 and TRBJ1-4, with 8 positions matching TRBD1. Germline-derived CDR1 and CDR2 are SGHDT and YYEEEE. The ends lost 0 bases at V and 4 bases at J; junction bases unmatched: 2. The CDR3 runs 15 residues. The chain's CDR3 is CASSLGDRNNEKLFF. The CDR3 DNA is TGTGCCAGCAGCTTGGGGGACAGGAATAATGAAAAACTGTTTTTT. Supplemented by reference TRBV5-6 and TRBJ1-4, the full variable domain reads DAGVTQSPTHLIKTRGQQVTLRCSPKSGHDTVSWYQQALGQGPQFIFQYYEEEERQRGNFPDRFSGHQFPNYSSELNVNALLLGDSALYLCASSLGDRNNEKLFFGSGTQLSVL.

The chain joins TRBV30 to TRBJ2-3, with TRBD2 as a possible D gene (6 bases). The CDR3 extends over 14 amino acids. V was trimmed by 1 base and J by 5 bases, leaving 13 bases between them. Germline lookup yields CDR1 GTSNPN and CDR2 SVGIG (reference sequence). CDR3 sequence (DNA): TGTGCCTGGAGTGGAAGCGGGCGTTTAGATACGCAGTATTTT. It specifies CAWSGSGRLDTQYF.